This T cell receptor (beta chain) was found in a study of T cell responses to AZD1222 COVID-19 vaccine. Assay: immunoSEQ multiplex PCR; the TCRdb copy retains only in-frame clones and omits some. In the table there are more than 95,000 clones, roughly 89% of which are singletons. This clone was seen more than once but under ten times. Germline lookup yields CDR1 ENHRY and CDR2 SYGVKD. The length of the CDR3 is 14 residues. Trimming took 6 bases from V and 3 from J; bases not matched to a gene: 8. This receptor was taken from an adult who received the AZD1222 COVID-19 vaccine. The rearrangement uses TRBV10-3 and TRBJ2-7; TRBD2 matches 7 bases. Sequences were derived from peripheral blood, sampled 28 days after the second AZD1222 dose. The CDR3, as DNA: TGTGCCATCAGCCAGTGGGGGGGAAACTACGAGCAGTACTTC. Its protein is CAISQWGGNYEQYF.